The 2 T cell receptor beta chains below were found in one sample sequenced in a study of T-cell memory formation after mild COVID-19. Each CDR3 protein is one row after TCRdb ran MiXCR on the 5' RACE reads. Here the sample spans fewer than 300,000 distinct CDR3 sequences, approximately 19% being singletons. Source material: PBMCs or a T cell subset sorted from them (not recorded which). The receptors derive from a young man who had mild COVID-19 (a few samples of this study predate the infection). Cell type and time point are not known.

This clonotype was found many times. This chain links TRBV4-1 with TRBJ2-2, with 7 bases matching TRBD2. J was trimmed by 5 bases and V by 4 bases; bases with no gene match: 4. Germline CDR1 is MGHRA and CDR2 is YSYEKL. This CDR3 region has 14 residues. The CDR3 region has the DNA TGCGCCAGCAGCCGGACGGGGGGAACCGGGGAGCTGTTTTTT. This gives the protein CASSRTGGTGELFF.

This clonotype came up a few times. The chain links TRBV2 to TRBJ1-4; D uncertain. With 6 bases removed from V and 7 bases from J, the gap between germline ends came to 12 bases. Germline V gene data show CDR1 as SNHLY and CDR2 as FYNNEI. The CDR3 is 13 residues long. CDR3 in amino acids: CASRSAGLEKLFF. CDR3 DNA: TGTGCCAGCAGGAGCGCGGGCCTTGAAAAACTGTTTTTT.